The 3 T cell receptor beta chains given below trace back to one sample, sequenced in a study of blood T cell repertoires in COVID-19. Measured with immunoSEQ multiplex PCR; TCRdb has only the in-frame clones, and not every one. The table includes 130,000 to 150,000 clones, 70% to 80% detected once. The sample taken for sequencing was peripheral blood. These receptors all come from a woman aged 70-85 years with COVID-19, enrolled during active disease.

This clone was counted at least ten times. V usage is TRBV4-2 and J usage is TRBJ1-2; 7 bases are shared with TRBD1. With V trimmed by 4 bases and J by 4 bases, 9 bases remained unmatched. The CDR3 loop spans 15 amino acids. The germline V gene encodes CDR1 LGHNA and CDR2 YNFKEQ. Here the CDR3 DNA reads TGTGCCAGCAGCCGAGATGGACAGGCAACCTATGGCTACACCTTC. Protein: CASSRDGQATYGYTF.

The J gene is TRBJ2-1, the V gene TRBV25-1; no reliable D call. Looked up from germline, CDR1 is MGHDK and CDR2 is SYGVNS. The CDR3 loop spans 11 amino acids. V dropped 6 bases and J dropped 3 bases, with 3 bases sitting between them. The CDR3 DNA reads as TGTGCCAGCAGCCTCTACAATGAGCAGTTCTTC. It encodes CASSLYNEQFF.

This rearrangement joins TRBV5-1 to TRBJ2-7, with 8 positions matching TRBD1. Germline V gene lookup returns CDR1 SGHRS and CDR2 YFSETQ. V was clipped by 1 base and J by 7 bases; unmatched bases: 7. This CDR3 region has 14 residues. The CDR3 reads CASSLRQGAGEQYF. CDR3 sequence (DNA): TGCGCCAGCAGCTTGCGGCAGGGGGCGGGGGAGCAGTACTTC. The full variable domain, its missing parts supplied by reference TRBV5-1 and TRBJ2-7, is KAGVTQTPRYLIKTRGQQVTLSCSPISGHRSVSWYQQTPGQGLQFLFEYFSETQRNKGNFPGRFSGRQFSNSRSEMNVSTLELGDSALYLCASSLRQGAGEQYFGPGTRLTVT.